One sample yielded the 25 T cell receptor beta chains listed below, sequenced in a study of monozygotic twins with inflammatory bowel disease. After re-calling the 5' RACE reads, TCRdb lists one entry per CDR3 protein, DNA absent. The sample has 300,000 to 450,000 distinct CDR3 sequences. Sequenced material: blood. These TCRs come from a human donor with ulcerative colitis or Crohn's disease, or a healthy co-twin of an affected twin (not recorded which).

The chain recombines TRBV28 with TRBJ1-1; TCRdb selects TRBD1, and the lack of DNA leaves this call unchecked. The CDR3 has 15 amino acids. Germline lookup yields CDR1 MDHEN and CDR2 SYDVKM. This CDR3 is CASSWWTDSATEAFF.

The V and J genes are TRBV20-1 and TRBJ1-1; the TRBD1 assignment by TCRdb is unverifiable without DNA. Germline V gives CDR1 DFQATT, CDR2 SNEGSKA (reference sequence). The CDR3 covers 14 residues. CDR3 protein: CSASKGTGHTEAFF.

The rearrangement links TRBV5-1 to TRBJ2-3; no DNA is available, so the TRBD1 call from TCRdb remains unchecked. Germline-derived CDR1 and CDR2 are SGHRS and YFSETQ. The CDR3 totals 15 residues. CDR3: CASSPLTGTKDTQYF.

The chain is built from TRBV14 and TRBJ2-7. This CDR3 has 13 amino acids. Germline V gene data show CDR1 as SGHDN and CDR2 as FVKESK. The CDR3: CASSQAPSYEQYF.

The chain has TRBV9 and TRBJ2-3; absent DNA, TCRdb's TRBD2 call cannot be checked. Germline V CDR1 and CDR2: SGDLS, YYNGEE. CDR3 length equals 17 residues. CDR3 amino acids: CASSPGLADGGDDTQYF.

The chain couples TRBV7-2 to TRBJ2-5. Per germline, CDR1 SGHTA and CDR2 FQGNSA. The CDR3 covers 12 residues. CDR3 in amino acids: CASSPTWETQYF.

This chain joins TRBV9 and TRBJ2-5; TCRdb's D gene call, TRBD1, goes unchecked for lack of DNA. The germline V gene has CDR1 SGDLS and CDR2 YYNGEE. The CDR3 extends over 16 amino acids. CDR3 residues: CASSVAYGDREETQYF.

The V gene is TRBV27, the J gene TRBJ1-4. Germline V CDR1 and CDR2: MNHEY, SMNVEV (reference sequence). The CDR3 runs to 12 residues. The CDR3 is CASSTLNEKLFF.

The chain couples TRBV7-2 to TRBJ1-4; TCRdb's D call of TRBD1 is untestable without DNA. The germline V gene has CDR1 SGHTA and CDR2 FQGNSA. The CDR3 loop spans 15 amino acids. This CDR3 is CASSPRQLGDEKLFF. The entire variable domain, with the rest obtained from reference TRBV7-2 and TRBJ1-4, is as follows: GAGVSQSPSNKVTEKGKDVELRCDPISGHTALYWYRQSLGQGLEFLIYFQGNSAPDKSGLPSDRFSAERTGGSVSTLTIQRTQQEDSAVYLCASSPRQLGDEKLFFGSGTQLSVL.

The chain's CDR3 is CASSWGRDHIQYF. This chain joins TRBV5-1 and TRBJ2-4; the D call of TRBD2 rests on TCRdb alone, since no DNA is present to check it. The CDR3 length is 13 residues. Germline lookup yields CDR1 SGHRS and CDR2 YFSETQ.

The CDR3 sequence is CASSQAGQGQRGYTF. The chain is built from TRBV4-3 and TRBJ1-2; TCRdb gives TRBD1 as the D gene, but with no DNA this cannot be confirmed. There are 15 residues in the CDR3. The germline gives CDR1 LGHNA, CDR2 YSLEER.

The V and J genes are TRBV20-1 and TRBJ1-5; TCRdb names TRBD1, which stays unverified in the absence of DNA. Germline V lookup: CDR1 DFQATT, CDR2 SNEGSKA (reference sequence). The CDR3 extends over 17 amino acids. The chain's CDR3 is CSARLRGRNLSNQPQHF.

The CDR3 loop is CASSPVALDDEQYF. The rearrangement links TRBV28 to TRBJ2-7; TCRdb calls TRBD2, which cannot be checked without DNA. Germline values: CDR1 MDHEN, CDR2 SYDVKM. This CDR3 region has 14 residues.

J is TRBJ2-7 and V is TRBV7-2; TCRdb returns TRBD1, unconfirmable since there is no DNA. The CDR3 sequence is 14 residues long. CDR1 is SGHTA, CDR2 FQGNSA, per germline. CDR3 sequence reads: CASSLVGASREQYF.

The CDR3 reads CASSPPERGASENEQFF. This rearrangement joins TRBV7-3 to TRBJ2-1; the TRBD2 assignment by TCRdb is unverifiable without DNA. This CDR3 region has 17 residues. CDR1 SGHTA and CDR2 FQGTGA come from the germline V gene. Full variable domain (missing parts from reference TRBV7-3 and TRBJ2-1): GAGVSQTPSNKVTEKGKYVELRCDPISGHTALYWYRQSLGQGPEFLIYFQGTGAADDSGLPNDRFFAVRPEGSVSTLKIQRTERGDSAVYLCASSPPERGASENEQFFGPGTRLTVL.

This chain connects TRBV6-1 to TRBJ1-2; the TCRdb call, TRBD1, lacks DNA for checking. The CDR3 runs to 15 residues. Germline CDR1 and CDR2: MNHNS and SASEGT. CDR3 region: CASTAQGALLNGYTF.

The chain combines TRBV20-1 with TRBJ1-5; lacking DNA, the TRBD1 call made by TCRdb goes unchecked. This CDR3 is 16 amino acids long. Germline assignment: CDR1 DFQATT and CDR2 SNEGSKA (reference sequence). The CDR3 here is CSARVGQGPGGQPQHF.

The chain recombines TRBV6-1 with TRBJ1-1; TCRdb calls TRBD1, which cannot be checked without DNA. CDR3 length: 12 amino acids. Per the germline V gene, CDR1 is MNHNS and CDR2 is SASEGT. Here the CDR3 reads CASSPFRAAAFF.

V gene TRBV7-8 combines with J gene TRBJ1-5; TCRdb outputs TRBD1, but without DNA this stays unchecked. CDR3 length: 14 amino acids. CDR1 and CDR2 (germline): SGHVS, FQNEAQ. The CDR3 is CASSPRTGNQPQHF. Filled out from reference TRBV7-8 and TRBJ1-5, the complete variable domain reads GAGVSQSPRYKVAKRGQDVALRCDPISGHVSLFWYQQALGQGPEFLTYFQNEAQLDKSGLPSDRFFAERPEGSVSTLKIQRTQQEDSAVYLCASSPRTGNQPQHFGDGTRLSIL.

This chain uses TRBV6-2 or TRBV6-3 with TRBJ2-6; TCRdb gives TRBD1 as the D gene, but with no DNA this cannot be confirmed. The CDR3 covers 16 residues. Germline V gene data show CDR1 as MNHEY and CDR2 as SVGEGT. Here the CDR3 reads CASSPHFSSGANVLTF.

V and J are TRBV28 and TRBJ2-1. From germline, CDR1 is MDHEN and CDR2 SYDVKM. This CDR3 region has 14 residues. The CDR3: CASSRSSLVNEQFF.

The CDR3 spells CASSADRDVYNEQFF. The chain uses TRBV28 and TRBJ2-1; TCRdb lists TRBD1, though no DNA is available to test this call. CDR1 is MDHEN, CDR2 SYDVKM, per germline. This CDR3 is 15 amino acids long.

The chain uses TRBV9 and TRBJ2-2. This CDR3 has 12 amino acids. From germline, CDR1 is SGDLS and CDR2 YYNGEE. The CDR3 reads CASSVATGELFF.

The CDR3 spells CASSLGPYQPQHF. This chain connects TRBV27 to TRBJ1-5. This CDR3 is built from 13 residues. CDR1 is MNHEY, CDR2 SMNVEV, per germline (reference sequence).

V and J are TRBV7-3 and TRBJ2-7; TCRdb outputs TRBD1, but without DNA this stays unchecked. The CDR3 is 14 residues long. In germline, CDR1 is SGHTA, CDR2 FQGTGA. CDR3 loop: CASSITGGAGEQYF.